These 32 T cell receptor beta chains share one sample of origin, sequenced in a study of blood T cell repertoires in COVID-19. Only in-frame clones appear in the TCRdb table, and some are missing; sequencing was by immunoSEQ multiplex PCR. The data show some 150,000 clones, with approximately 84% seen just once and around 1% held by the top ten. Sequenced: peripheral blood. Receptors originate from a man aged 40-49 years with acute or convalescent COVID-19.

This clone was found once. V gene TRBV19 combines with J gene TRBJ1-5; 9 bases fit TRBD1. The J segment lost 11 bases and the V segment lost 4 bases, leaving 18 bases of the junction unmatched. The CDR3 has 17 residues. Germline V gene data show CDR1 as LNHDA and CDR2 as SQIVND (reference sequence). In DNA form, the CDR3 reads TGTGCCAGTAGTAGAGGAATGCGGACAGGGGAGAAGAGGGCCCAGCATTTT. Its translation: CASSRGMRTGEKRAQHF.

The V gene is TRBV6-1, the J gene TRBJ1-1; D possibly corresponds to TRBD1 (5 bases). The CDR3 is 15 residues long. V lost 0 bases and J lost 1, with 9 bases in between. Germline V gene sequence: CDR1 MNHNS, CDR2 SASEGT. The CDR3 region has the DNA TGTGCCAGCAGTGAAGCAGGGGCGTGGAACACTGAAGCTTTCTTT. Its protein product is CASSEAGAWNTEAFF.

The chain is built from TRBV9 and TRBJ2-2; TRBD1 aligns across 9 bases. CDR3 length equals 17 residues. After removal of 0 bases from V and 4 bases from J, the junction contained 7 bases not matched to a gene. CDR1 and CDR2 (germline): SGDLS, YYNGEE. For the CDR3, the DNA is TGTGCCAGCAGCGTAGGTATGACAGGGGGTCTCACCGGGGAGCTGTTTTTT. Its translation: CASSVGMTGGLTGELFF. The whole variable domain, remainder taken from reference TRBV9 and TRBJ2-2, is DSGVTQTPKHLITATGQRVTLRCSPRSGDLSVYWYQQSLDQGLQFLIQYYNGEERAKGNILERFSAQQFPDLHSELNLSSLELGDSALYFCASSVGMTGGLTGELFFGEGSRLTVL.

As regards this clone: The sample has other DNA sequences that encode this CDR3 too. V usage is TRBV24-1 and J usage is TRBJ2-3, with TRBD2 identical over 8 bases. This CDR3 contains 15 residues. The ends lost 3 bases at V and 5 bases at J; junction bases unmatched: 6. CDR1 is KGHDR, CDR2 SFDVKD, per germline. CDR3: CATSDPRGAGDTQYF. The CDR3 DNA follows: TGTGCCACCAGTGATCCGCGGGGGGCCGGAGATACGCAGTATTTT.

CDR3 in amino acids: CASSKTGMIEQFF. The DNA of the CDR3 is TGTGCCAGCAGTAAGACAGGGATGATCGAGCAGTTCTTC. J is TRBJ2-1 and V is TRBV27, with 7 positions matching TRBD1. This CDR3 is 13 amino acids long. The trim removed 5 bases at V and 10 bases at J, leaving 8 bases unmatched. CDR1 and CDR2 (germline): MNHEY, SMNVEV (reference sequence).

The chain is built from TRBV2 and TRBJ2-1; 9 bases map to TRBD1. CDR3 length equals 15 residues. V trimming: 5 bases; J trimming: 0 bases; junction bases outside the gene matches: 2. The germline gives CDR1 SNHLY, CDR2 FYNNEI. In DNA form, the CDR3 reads TGTGCCAGCAGTTGGACAGGGGACTCCTACAATGAGCAGTTCTTC. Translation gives CASSWTGDSYNEQFF.

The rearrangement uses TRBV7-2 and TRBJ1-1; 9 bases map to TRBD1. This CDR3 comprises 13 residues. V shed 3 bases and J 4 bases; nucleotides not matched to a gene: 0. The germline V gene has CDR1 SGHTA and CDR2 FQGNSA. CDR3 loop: CASSLTGGTEAFF. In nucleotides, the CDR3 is TGTGCCAGCAGCTTGACAGGGGGCACTGAAGCTTTCTTT.

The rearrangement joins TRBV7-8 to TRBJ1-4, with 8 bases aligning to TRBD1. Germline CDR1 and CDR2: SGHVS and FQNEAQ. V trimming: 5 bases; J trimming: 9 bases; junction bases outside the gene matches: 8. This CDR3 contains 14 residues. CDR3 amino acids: CASSRTGTHQKLFF. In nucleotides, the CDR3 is TGTGCCAGCAGCCGGACAGGGACCCATCAAAAACTGTTTTTT.

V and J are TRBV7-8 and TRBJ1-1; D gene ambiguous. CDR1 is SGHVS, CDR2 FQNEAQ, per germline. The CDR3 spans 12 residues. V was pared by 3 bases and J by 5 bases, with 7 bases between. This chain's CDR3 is CASSFTRTEAFF. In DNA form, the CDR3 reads TGTGCCAGCAGCTTCACCCGGACTGAAGCTTTCTTT.

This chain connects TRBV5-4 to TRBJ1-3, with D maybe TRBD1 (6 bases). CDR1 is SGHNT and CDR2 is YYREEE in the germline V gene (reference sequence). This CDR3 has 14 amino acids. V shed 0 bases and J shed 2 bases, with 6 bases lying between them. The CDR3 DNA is TGTGCCAGCAGCTTGGACAGGGCTGGAAACACCATATATTTT. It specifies CASSLDRAGNTIYF. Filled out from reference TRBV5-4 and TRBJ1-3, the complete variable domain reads ETGVTQSPTHLIKTRGQQVTLRCSSQSGHNTVSWYQQALGQGPQFIFQYYREEENGRGNFPPRFSGLQFPNYSSELNVNALELDDSALYLCASSLDRAGNTIYFGEGSWLTVV.

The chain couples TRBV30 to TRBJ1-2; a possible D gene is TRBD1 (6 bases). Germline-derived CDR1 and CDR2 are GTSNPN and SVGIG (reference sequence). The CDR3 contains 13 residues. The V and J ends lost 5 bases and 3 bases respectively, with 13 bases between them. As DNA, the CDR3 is TGTGCCTGGTCTGGGGAGGGGGACTATGGCTACACCTTC. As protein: CAWSGEGDYGYTF.

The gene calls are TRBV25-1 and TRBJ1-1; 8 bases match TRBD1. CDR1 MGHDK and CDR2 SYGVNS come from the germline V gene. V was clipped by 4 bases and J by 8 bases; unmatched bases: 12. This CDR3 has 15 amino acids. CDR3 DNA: TGTGCCAGCAGTGTTCCACAGGGGGAATCGGGGGAAGCTTTCTTT. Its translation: CASSVPQGESGEAFF.

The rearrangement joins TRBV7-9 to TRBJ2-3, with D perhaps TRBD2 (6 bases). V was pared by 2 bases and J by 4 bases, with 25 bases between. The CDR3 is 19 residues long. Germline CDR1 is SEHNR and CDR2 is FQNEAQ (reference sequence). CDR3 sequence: CASSLPGDGRGWRPDTQYF. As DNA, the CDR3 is TGTGCCAGCAGCTTACCGGGGGATGGGAGAGGATGGCGTCCAGATACGCAGTATTTT. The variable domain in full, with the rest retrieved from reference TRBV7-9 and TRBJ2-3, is DTGVSQNPRHKITKRGQNVTFRCDPISEHNRLYWYRQTLGQGPEFLTYFQNEAQLEKSRLLSDRFSAERPKGSFSTLEIQRTEQGDSAMYLCASSLPGDGRGWRPDTQYFGPGTRLTVL.

The CDR3 reads CASRNLQQTVEAFF. Here the CDR3 DNA reads TGTGCCAGCAGGAACCTACAACAGACAGTTGAAGCTTTCTTT. V and J are TRBV6-5 and TRBJ1-1; TRBD1 might be the D (5 bases). The germline gives CDR1 MNHEY, CDR2 SVGAGI. V was cut by 6 bases and J by 7 bases, with 18 bases left in between. The CDR3 covers 14 residues.

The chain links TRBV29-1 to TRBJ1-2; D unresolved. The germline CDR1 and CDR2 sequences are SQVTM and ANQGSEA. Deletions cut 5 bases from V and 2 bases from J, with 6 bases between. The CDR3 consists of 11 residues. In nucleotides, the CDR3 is TGCAGCGTTCCGGGGAACTATGGCTACACCTTC. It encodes CSVPGNYGYTF.

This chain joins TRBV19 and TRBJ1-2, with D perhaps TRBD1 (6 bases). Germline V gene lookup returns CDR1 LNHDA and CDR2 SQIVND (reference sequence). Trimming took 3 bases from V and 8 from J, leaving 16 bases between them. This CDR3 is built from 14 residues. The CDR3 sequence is CASSMGQGIRGYTF. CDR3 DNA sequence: TGTGCCAGTAGTATGGGGCAGGGGATACGCGGCTACACCTTC.

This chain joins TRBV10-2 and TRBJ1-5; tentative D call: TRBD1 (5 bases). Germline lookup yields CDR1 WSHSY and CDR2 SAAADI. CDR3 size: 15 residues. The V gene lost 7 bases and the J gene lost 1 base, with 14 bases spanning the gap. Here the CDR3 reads CASNSRGLSNQPQHF. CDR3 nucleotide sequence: TGCGCCAGCAATTCGCGGGGCCTGAGCAATCAGCCCCAGCATTTT.

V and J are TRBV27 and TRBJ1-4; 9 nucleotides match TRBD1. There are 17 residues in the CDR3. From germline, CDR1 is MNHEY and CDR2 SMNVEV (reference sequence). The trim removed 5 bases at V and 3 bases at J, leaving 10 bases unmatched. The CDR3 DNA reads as TGTGCCAGCAGTACCACAGGGGGCGCTAGGTCTAATGAAAAACTGTTTTTT. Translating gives CASSTTGGARSNEKLFF.

DNA for the CDR3: TGTGCCAGCAGCCAAAATGGGGCCATCCTGGAGCTGTTTTTT. Encoded protein: CASSQNGAILELFF. The chain links TRBV3-1 (or the pseudogene TRBV3-2) to TRBJ2-2, with D perhaps matching TRBD1 (5 bases). The CDR3 contains 14 residues. Trimming left V 2 bases short and J 10 bases short, with 14 bases between. Per the germline V gene, CDR1 is LGHDT and CDR2 is YNNKEL (reference sequence).

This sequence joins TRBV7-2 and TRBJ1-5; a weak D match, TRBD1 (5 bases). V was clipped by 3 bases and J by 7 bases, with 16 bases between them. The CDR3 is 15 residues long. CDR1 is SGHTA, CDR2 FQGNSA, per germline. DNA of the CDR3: TGTGCCAGCAGCTTGACAGCGGGTCTAGGACAGCCCCAGCATTTT. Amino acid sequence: CASSLTAGLGQPQHF.

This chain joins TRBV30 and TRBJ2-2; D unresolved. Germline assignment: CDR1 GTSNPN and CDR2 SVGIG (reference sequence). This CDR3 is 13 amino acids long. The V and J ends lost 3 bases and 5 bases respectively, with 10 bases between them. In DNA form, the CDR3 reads TGTGCCTGGAGCTTGTCGGTAACCGGGGAGCTGTTTTTT. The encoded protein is CAWSLSVTGELFF.

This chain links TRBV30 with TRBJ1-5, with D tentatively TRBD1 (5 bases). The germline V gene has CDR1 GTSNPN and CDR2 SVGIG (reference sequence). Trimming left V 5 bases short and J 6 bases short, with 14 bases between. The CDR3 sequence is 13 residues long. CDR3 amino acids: CAWARGEGQPQHF. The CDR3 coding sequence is TGTGCCTGGGCGCGAGGGGAGGGTCAGCCCCAGCATTTT. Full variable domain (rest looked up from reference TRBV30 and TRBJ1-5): SQTIHQWPATLVQPVGSPLSLECTVEGTSNPNLYWYRQAAGRGLQLLFYSVGIGQISSEVPQNLSASRPQDRQFILSSKKLLLSDSGFYLCAWARGEGQPQHFGDGTRLSIL.

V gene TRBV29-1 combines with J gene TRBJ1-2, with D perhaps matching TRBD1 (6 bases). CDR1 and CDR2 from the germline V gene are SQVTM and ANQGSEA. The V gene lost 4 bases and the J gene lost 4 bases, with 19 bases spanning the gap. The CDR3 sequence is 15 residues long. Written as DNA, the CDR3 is TGCAGCGTTGGAAGGGGGAGCGGAACCTCCTATGGCTACACCTTC. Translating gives CSVGRGSGTSYGYTF.

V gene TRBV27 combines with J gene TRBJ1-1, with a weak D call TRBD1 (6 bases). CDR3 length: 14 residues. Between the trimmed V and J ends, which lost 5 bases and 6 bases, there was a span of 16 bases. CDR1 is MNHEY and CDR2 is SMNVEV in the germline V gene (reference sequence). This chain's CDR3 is CASSHRDRVAEAFF. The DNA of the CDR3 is TGTGCCAGCAGTCACAGGGATCGAGTTGCTGAAGCTTTCTTT.

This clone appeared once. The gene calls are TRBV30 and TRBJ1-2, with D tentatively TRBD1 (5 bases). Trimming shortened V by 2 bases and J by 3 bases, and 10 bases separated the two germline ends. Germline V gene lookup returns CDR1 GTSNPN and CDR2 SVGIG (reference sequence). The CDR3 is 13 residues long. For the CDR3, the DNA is TGTGCCTGGAGTCAGGGATCAGACTATGGCTACACCTTC. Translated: CAWSQGSDYGYTF.

The CDR3 DNA reads TGTGCCAGCAGCCTCTCAGTGATGGGGCTCTATGGCTACACCTTC. Amino acids: CASSLSVMGLYGYTF. V and J are TRBV14 and TRBJ1-2; tentatively, D is TRBD1 (5 bases). Trimming removed 4 bases at V and 4 bases at J, with 16 bases between. Looked up from germline, CDR1 is SGHDN and CDR2 is FVKESK. The CDR3 has 15 residues.

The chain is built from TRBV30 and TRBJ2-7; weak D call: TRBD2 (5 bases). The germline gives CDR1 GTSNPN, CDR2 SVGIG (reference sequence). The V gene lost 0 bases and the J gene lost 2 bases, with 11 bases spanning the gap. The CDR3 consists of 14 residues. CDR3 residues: CAWSVLLAPYEQYF. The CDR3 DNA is TGTGCCTGGAGTGTACTGCTAGCTCCCTACGAGCAGTACTTC.

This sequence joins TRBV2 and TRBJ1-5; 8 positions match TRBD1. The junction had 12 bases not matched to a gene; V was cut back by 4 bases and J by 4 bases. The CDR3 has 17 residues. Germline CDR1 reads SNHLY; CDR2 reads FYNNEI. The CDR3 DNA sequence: TGTGCCAGCAGTGGGGGATTCTGGACAGGGAGAAATCAGCCCCAGCATTTT. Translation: CASSGGFWTGRNQPQHF. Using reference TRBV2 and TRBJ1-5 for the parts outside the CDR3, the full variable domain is EPEVTQTPSHQVTQMGQEVILRCVPISNHLYFYWYRQILGQKVEFLVSFYNNEISEKSEIFDDQFSVERPDGSNFTLKIRSTKLEDSAMYFCASSGGFWTGRNQPQHFGDGTRLSIL.

The CDR3 DNA reads TGTGCCAGCAGTTTCGGGTTGGAAGCTTTCTTT. Protein sequence: CASSFGLEAFF. The chain uses TRBV27 and TRBJ1-1; D is undetermined. The CDR3 has 11 amino acids. Trimming took off 3 bases at V and 8 bases at J, with 7 bases between the two ends. The germline CDR1 and CDR2 sequences are MNHEY and SMNVEV (reference sequence).

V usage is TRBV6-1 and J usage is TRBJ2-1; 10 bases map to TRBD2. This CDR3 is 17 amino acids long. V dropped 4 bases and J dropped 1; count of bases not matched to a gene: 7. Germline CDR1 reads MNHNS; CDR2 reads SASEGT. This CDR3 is CASSGTSGPPSYNEQFF. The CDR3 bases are TGTGCCAGCAGTGGGACTAGCGGACCCCCTTCCTACAATGAGCAGTTCTTC.

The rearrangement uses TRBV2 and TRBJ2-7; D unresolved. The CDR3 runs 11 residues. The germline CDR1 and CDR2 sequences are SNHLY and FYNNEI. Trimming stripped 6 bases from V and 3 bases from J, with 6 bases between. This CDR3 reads CASSRNYEQYF. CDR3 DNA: TGTGCCAGCAGCAGGAACTACGAGCAGTACTTC.

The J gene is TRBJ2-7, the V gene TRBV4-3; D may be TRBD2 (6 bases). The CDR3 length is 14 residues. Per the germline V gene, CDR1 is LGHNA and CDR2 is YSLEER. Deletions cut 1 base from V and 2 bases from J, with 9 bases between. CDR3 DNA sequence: TGCGCCAGCAGCCAAGGGCGGGGAACCTACGAGCAGTACTTC. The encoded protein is CASSQGRGTYEQYF.